This T cell receptor beta chain appears in the sequencing data of a study of T-cell reconstitution after alpha-beta-depleted transplantation in children. Points from the study as a whole: There were some patients whose high TCRbeta diversity at day 60 came from surviving recipient T cells and thymic progenitors.

A TCRbeta library incorporating unique molecular identifiers was prepared. TCRdb reprocessed the PCR reads with MiXCR, giving one entry per CDR3 protein. The sample contains roughly 200,000 distinct CDR3 sequences, about 7% of which appear only once. In this sample, this clonotype turned up many times. The target antigen is unknown. Germline V gives CDR1 SGHTA, CDR2 FQGNSA. V was pared by 0 bases and J by 4 bases, with 18 bases between. The CDR3 is made up of 17 amino acids. The chain is built from TRBV7-2 and TRBJ1-2; D not certain. This TCR was sampled from a boy under 10 years old with acute lymphoblastic leukemia, due to receive a stem cell transplant. The sample in question was PBMCs, obtained before TCRalphabeta/CD19-depleted stem cell transplant. The CDR3 loop is CASSLAQQLQLSYGYTF. The CDR3 DNA reads TGTGCCAGCAGCTTAGCTCAACAATTACAGCTCTCCTATGGCTACACCTTC.